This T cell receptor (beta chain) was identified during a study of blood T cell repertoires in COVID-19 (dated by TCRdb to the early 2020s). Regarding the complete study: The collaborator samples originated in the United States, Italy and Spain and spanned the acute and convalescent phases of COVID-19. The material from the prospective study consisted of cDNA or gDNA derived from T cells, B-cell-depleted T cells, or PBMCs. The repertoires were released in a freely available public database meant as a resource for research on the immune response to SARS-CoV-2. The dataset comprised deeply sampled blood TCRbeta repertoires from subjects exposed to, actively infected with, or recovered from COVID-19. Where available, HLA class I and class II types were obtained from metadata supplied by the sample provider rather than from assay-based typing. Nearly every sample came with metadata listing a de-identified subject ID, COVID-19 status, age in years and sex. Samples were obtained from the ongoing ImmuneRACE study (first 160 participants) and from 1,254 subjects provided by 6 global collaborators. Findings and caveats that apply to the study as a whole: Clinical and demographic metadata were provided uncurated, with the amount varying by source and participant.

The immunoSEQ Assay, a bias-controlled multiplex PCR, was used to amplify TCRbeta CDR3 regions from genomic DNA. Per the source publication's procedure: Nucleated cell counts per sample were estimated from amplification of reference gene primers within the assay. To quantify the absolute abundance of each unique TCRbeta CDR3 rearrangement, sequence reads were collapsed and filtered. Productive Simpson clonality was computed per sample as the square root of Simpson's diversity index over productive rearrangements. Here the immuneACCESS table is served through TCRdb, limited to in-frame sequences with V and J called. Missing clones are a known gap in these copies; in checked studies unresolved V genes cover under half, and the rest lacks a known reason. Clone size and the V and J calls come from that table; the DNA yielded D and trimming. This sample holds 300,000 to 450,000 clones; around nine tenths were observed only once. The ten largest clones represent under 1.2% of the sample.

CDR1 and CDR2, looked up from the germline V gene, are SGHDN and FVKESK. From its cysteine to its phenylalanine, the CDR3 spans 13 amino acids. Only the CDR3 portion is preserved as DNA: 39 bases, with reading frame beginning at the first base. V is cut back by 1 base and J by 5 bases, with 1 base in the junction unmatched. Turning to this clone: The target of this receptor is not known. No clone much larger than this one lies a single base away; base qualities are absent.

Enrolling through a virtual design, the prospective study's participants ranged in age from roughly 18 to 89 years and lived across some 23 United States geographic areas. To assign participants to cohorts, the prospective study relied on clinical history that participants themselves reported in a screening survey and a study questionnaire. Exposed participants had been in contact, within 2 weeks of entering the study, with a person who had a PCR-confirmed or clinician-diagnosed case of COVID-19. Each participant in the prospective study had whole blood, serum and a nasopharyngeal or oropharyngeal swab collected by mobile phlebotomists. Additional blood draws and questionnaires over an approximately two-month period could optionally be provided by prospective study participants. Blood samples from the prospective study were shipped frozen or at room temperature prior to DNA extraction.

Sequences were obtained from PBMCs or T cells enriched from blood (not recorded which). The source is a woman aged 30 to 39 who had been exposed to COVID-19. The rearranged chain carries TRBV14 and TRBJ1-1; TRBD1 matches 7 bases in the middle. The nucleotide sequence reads TGTGCCAGCAGCCAAGTCAGGGGGACTGAAGCTTTCTTT. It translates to CASSQVRGTEAFF.